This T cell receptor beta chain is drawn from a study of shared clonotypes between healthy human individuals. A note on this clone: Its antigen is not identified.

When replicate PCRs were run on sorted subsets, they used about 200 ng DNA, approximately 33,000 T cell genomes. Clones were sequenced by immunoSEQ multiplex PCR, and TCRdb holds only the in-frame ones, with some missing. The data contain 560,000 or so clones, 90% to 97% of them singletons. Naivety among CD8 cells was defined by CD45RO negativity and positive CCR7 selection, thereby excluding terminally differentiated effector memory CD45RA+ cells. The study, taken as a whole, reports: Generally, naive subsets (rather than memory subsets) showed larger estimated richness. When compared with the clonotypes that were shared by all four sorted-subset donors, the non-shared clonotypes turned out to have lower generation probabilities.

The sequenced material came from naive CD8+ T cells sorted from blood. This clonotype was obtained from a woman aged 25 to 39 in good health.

CDR3 loop: CASSLAGMSSYEQYF. In DNA, the CDR3 is TGTGCCAGCAGTTTAGCAGGGATGAGCTCCTACGAGCAGTACTTC. The rearrangement links TRBV27 to TRBJ2-7; D is possibly TRBD1 (5 bases). CDR1 and CDR2 (germline): MNHEY, SMNVEV (reference sequence). V lost 2 bases and J 0 bases, leaving 11 bases between the germline ends. The CDR3 length is 15 residues.